A single sample is the source of the 12 T cell receptor beta chains below, sequenced in a study of shared T cell receptors in the human thymus. Sequenced by immunoSEQ multiplex PCR; TCRdb stores in-frame clones only, minus some. The sample carries roughly 660,000 clones, over 75% recorded once. The same data also contributed to another study, on human thymus T cells.

Material for sequencing was thymocytes. Receptor source: a boy less than two years old with a congenital heart defect.

This chain links TRBV30 with TRBJ2-3; TRBD1 matches 9 bases. CDR1 and CDR2 from the germline V gene are GTSNPN and SVGIG (reference sequence). V lost 3 bases to trimming and J lost 6 bases; unmatched junction nucleotides: 13. The CDR3 runs 16 residues. CDR3: CAWSQTRDRVWDTQYF. CDR3 bases: TGTGCCTGGAGCCAAACCCGGGACAGGGTTTGGGATACGCAGTATTTT. The complete variable domain, with remaining parts taken from reference TRBV30 and TRBJ2-3, reads SQTIHQWPATLVQPVGSPLSLECTVEGTSNPNLYWYRQAAGRGLQLLFYSVGIGQISSEVPQNLSASRPQDRQFILSSKKLLLSDSGFYLCAWSQTRDRVWDTQYFGPGTRLTVL.

The V and J genes are TRBV20-1 and TRBJ2-5; D is undetermined. V was cut by 7 bases and J by 2 bases, with 8 bases left in between. The CDR3 spans 11 residues. Germline lookup yields CDR1 DFQATT and CDR2 SNEGSKA (reference sequence). The CDR3 coding sequence is TGCAGTGGGGCGTGGCAAGAGACCCAGTACTTC. Its protein is CSGAWQETQYF.

CDR3 bases: TGTGCCAGCAGCCTGACCCAGGGGTCCTTGGGGACTGAAGCTTTCTTT. The encoded protein is CASSLTQGSLGTEAFF. This chain links TRBV5-6 with TRBJ1-1, with a possible D match to TRBD1 (6 bases). CDR3 length: 16 amino acids. Germline V gene data show CDR1 as SGHDT and CDR2 as YYEEEE. V was cut by 4 bases and J by 5 bases, with 21 bases left in between.

The gene calls are TRBV12-5 and TRBJ1-5; D may be TRBD1 (6 bases). Germline CDR1 LGHNT, CDR2 FRNRAP. V lost 2 bases, J lost 7 bases, and 18 bases lay in between. The CDR3 extends over 16 amino acids. The CDR3 reads CASGLTQAGAGQPQHF. DNA of the CDR3: TGTGCTAGTGGTTTGACCCAGGCAGGGGCTGGGCAGCCCCAGCATTTT.

This sequence joins TRBV6-1 and TRBJ2-3, with D uncertain. The germline V and J ends were trimmed by 8 bases and 2 bases, with 17 bases remaining between them. Germline V CDR1 and CDR2: MNHNS, SASEGT. The CDR3 length is 15 residues. The CDR3 loop is CASLPNSQFTDTQYF. In DNA form, the CDR3 reads TGTGCCAGCCTGCCTAACAGCCAATTCACAGATACGCAGTATTTT.

The chain recombines TRBV30 with TRBJ1-5, with 12 bases matching TRBD1. The CDR3 has 15 residues. CDR1 and CDR2 (germline): GTSNPN, SVGIG (reference sequence). The V gene end was trimmed by 2 bases and the J gene end by 7 bases; junction bases not matched to a gene: 6. The CDR3 DNA follows: TGTGCCTGGAGTAGGGGGACAGGGGGCGGGCAGCCCCAGCATTTT. It yields the protein CAWSRGTGGGQPQHF.

The CDR3 protein is CASSLASGRHDRYYEQYF. CDR3 DNA sequence: TGTGCCAGCAGCTTAGCTAGCGGGAGACACGATCGATACTACGAGCAGTACTTC. The genes are TRBV11-3 and TRBJ2-7; 10 bases align to TRBD2. There are 18 residues in the CDR3. Looked up from germline, CDR1 is SGHNT and CDR2 is YENEEA. V shed 1 base, J shed 3 bases, and the junction held 12 bases outside the gene matches.

The gene calls are TRBV12-5 and TRBJ2-2; weak D call: TRBD1 (6 bases). V lost 5 bases to trimming and J lost 3 bases, with 13 bases between them. The CDR3 runs 15 residues. Germline CDR1 is LGHNT and CDR2 is FRNRAP. For the CDR3, the DNA is TGTGCTAGTGGTCCCGACAGGTCCTACACCGGGGAGCTGTTTTTT. This encodes CASGPDRSYTGELFF.

This chain joins TRBV10-1 and TRBJ1-4; D might be TRBD1 (5 bases). CDR1 is WNHNN and CDR2 is SYGVQD in the germline V gene (reference sequence). V lost 4 bases to trimming and J lost 0 bases, with 9 bases between them. The CDR3 sequence is 15 residues long. CDR3 nucleotide sequence: TGCGCCAGCAGTGCGACAGAGACAACTAATGAAAAACTGTTTTTT. It translates to CASSATETTNEKLFF.

This clone was counted a single time. The chain employs TRBV28 and TRBJ2-7; TRBD2 matches at 7 bases. Trimming removed 7 bases from V and 5 bases from J; junction bases left unmatched: 14. Per the germline V gene, CDR1 is MDHEN and CDR2 is SYDVKM. This CDR3 is built from 15 residues. In DNA, the CDR3 is TGTGCCAGCAACCGGGGGAGGGAGGGCCAAGACGAGCAGTACTTC. Protein: CASNRGREGQDEQYF.

J is TRBJ1-4 and V is TRBV15; D is uncertain. The CDR3 totals 19 residues. The V and J ends lost 0 bases and 2 bases respectively, with 19 bases between them. Germline V gives CDR1 LNHNV, CDR2 YYDKDF (reference sequence). The CDR3 region is CATSRDPAGVGRTNEKLFF. The CDR3 region has the DNA TGTGCCACCAGCAGAGATCCAGCCGGGGTAGGAAGGACTAATGAAAAACTGTTTTTT.

The chain links TRBV5-1 to TRBJ2-7; possible D gene TRBD1, 6 bases. Per the germline V gene, CDR1 is SGHRS and CDR2 is YFSETQ. V was shortened by 4 bases and J by 3 bases, with 29 bases between the two germline ends. This CDR3 region has 19 residues. CDR3 loop: CASSTPGHKETGTHYEQYF. The CDR3 DNA reads TGCGCCAGCAGCACGCCGGGACATAAGGAGACCGGGACGCACTACGAGCAGTACTTC.